This TCR beta chain originates from a study of regulatory T cells in long-lasting Graves disease. This CDR3 is 15 amino acids long. J gave up 9 bases and V 7 bases, and 14 bases lay outside the gene matches. Germline assignment: CDR1 SGHRS and CDR2 YFSETQ. Through Arm-PCR of CDR3 regions and iRepertoire HTBI primers, TCR beta libraries were built. TCRdb reprocessed the multiplex PCR reads with MiXCR, giving one entry per CDR3 protein. The sample consists of hundreds of thousands of distinct CDR3 sequences, more than 10% of them appearing once. This clonotype was recorded a few times. Time point of the sample: newly diagnosed GD, antithyroid drugs for less than 3 months. The authors made the TCR library using RNA they extracted from PBMCs. A further study also used this sample, focusing on T cells in Graves' hyperthyroidism and ophthalmopathy. That report adds: The study enrolled patients aged 18 to 65 with newly diagnosed hyperthyroidism of under 2 months' duration. Stable hyperthyroidism was separated from ophthalmopathy by a model based on 13 V-J features.

The chain joins TRBV5-1 to TRBJ2-1; 9 nucleotides match TRBD2. This sequence originates from a woman aged 25-40 years with Graves disease. Source: peripheral blood mononuclear cells (PBMCs), taken at new diagnosis, from a patient treated with antithyroid drugs. This chain's CDR3 is CASHKIAGVPSEQFF. CDR3 bases: TGCGCCAGCCATAAAATAGCGGGAGTTCCTAGTGAGCAGTTCTTC.